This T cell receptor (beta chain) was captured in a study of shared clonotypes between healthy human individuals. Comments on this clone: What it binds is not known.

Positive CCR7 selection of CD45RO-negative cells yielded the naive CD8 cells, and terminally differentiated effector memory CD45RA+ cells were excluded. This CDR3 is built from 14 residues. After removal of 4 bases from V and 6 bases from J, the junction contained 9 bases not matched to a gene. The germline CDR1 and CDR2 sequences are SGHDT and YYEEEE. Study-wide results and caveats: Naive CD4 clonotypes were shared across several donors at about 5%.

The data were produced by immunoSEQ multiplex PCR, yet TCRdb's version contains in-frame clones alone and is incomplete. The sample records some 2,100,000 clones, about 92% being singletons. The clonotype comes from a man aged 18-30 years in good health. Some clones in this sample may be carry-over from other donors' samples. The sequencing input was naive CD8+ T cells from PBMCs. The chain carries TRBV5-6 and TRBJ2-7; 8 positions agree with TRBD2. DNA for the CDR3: TGTGCCAGCAGCATCGGGACTAGTGGTTTCGAGCAGTACTTC. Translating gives CASSIGTSGFEQYF.